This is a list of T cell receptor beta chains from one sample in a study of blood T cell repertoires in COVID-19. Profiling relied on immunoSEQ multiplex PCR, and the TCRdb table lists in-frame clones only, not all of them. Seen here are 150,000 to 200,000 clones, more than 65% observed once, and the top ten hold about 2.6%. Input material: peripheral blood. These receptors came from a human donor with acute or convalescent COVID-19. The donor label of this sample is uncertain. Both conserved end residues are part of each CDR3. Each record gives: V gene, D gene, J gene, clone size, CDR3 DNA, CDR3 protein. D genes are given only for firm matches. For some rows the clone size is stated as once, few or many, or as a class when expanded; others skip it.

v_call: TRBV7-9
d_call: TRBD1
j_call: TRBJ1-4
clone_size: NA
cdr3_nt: TGTGCCAGCAGCTCGCCGGGACAGGGGAATGAAAAACTGTTTTTT
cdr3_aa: CASSSPGQGNEKLFF

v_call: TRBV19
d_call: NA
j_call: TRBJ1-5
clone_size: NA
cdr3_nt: TGTGCCAGTACCATGGGGCAGTTCAATCAGCCCCAGCATTTT
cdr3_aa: CASTMGQFNQPQHF

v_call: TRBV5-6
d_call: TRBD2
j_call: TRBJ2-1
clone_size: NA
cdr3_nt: TGTGCCAGCAGTAAACCTAGCGGGGTTTACTACAATGAGCAGTTCTTC
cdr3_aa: CASSKPSGVYYNEQFF

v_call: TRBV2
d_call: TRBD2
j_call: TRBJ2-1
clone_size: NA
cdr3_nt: TGTGCCAGCAACGGGGACTACCTCCTGGATGAGCAGTTCTTC
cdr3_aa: CASNGDYLLDEQFF

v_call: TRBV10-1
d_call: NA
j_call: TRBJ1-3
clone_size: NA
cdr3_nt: TGCGCCAGCAGTGAGTCGGCGGTCCTCTCTGGAAACACCATATATTTT
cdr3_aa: CASSESAVLSGNTIYF

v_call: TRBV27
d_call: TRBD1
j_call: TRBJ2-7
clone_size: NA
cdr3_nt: TGTGCCAGCAGTTTATCGCCAGGGGGCCGGTACGAGCAGTACTTC
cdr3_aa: CASSLSPGGRYEQYF

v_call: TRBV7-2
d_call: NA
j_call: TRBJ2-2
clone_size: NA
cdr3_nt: TGTGCCAGCAGCTCAGAAGGCGGGACCGGGGAGCTGTTTTTT
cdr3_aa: CASSSEGGTGELFF

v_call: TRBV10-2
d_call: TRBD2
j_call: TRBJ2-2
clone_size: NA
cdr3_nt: TGCGCCAGCAGTTTAGCGGGAGGGAACACCGGGGAGCTGTTTTTT
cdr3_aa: CASSLAGGNTGELFF

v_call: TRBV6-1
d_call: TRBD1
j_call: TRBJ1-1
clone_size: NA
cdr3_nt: TGTGCCAGCAGTTTGACAGGGGTTGAAGCTTTCTTT
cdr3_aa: CASSLTGVEAFF

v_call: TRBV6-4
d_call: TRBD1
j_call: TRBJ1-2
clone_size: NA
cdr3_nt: TGTCCTCAGGGGGGCCTAGGTTATGGCTACACCTTC
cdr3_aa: CPQGGLGYGYTF

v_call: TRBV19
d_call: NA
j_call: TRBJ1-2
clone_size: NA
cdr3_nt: TGTGCCAGTAGTAGGATTTACGCGCAGGGTATAAACTCCGGCTACACCTTC
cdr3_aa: CASSRIYAQGINSGYTF

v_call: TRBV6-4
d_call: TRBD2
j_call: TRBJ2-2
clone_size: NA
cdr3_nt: TGTGCCAGCAGTGACTACATTCCCGGGACTAGCGGGCGGATACGCCTTGGGACCGGGGAGCTGTTTTTT
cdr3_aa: CASSDYIPGTSGRIRLGTGELFF

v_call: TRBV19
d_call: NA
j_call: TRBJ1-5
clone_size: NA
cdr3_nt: TGTGCCAGTAGTATAGCCCCGAGAAGTCAGCCCCAGCATTTT
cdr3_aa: CASSIAPRSQPQHF

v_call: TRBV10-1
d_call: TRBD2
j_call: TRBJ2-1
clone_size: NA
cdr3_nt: TGCGCCAGCAGTGTCCGGGGGGACAATGAGCAGTTCTTC
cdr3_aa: CASSVRGDNEQFF

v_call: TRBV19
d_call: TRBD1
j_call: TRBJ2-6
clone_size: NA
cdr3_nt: TGTGCCAGTAGTATGGGGGACAGGGCTGCTGGGGCCAACGTCCTGACTTTC
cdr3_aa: CASSMGDRAAGANVLTF

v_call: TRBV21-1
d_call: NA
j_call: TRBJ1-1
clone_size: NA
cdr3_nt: TGTGCCAGCAGCGTCCAAACAGGGCTGAACACTGAAGCTTTCTTT
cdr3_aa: CASSVQTGLNTEAFF

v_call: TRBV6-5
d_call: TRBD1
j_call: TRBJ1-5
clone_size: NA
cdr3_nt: TGTGCCAGCAGGGCGGGACAGATTAATCAGCCCCAGCATTTT
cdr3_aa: CASRAGQINQPQHF

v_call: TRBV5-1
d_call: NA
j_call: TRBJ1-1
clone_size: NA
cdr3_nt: TGCGCCAGCAGCTTGGGGTCGGGTAGCACTGAAGCTTTCTTT
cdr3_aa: CASSLGSGSTEAFF

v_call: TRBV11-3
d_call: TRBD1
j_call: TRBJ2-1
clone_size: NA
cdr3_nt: TGTGCCAGCAGCTTAGATTATGATGGGGGGACAGGGCGGAATGAGCAGTTCTTC
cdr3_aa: CASSLDYDGGTGRNEQFF

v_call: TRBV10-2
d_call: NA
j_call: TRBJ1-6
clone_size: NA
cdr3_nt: TGCGCCAGCAGTTCCCATGACCTATCCAGGGTAATCGGTTCACCCCTCCACTTT
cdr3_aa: CASSSHDLSRVIGSPLHF

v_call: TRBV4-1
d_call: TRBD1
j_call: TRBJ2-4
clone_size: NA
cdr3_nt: TGCGCCAGCAGCCAAGAACAGGGAAGACAGGGTAGCTTTCGGTACTTC
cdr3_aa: CASSQEQGRQGSFRYF

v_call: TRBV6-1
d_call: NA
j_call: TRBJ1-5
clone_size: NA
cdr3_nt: TGTGCCAGCAGTGAAGGCGGGAGTAACAATCAGCCCCAGCATTTT
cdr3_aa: CASSEGGSNNQPQHF

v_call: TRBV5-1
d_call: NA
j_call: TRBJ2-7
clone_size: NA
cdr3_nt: TGCGCCAGCAGCTTGGCCCCAAGGAGCCTCTCCTACGAGCAGTACTTC
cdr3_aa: CASSLAPRSLSYEQYF

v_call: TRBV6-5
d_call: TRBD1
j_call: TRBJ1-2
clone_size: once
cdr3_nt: TGTGCCAGCAGAAGACCGGGACAGGGGGCGCCCGGCTACACCTTC
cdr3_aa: CASRRPGQGAPGYTF

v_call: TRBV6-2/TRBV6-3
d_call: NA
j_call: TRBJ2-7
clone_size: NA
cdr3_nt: TGTGCCAGCAGTTATCCGACTCAAGCTAAGGACGAGCAGTACTTC
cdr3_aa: CASSYPTQAKDEQYF

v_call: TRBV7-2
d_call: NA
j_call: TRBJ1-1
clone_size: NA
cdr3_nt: TGTGCCAGCAGCTTAAAAGGAGGGCGTAATGAAGCTTTCTTT
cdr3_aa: CASSLKGGRNEAFF